Following are 20 T cell receptor beta chains from one sample sequenced in a study of blood T cell repertoires in COVID-19. Repertoires were generated with immunoSEQ multiplex PCR, while TCRdb's copy carries only in-frame clones and drops some. In the table there are about 180,000 clones, less than 90% of which are singletons. Sequencing used PBMCs or T cells enriched from blood (not recorded which). The receptors come from a human donor with acute COVID-19. The donor label of this sample is uncertain.

This chain joins TRBV7-9 and TRBJ2-7, with 8 bases lining up with TRBD1. With V trimmed by 5 bases and J by 2 bases, 11 bases remained unmatched. This CDR3 region has 16 residues. CDR1 SEHNR and CDR2 FQNEAQ come from the germline V gene (reference sequence). CDR3 coding DNA: TGTGCCAGCAGCCCAACCCGGACAGGGAAACCCTACGAGCAGTACTTC. It specifies CASSPTRTGKPYEQYF.

The chain carries TRBV30 and TRBJ1-5; 7 bases align to TRBD1. Germline V CDR1 and CDR2: GTSNPN, SVGIG (reference sequence). CDR3 length: 15 amino acids. Trimming took 0 bases from V and 9 from J; bases not matched to a gene: 11. The CDR3 spells CAWSVPAAGGWPQHF. The CDR3 nucleotides are TGTGCCTGGAGTGTACCTGCTGCAGGGGGATGGCCCCAGCATTTT.

The table lists this clone with a few counts. The V gene is TRBV7-9, the J gene TRBJ1-3; D may be TRBD1 (6 bases). The V gene's germline CDR1 is SEHNR and CDR2 FQNEAQ (reference sequence). Trimming removed 5 bases from V and 0 bases from J, with 14 bases in between. The CDR3 is 16 residues long. In nucleotides, the CDR3 is TGTGCCAGCAGCCCGAGGGACACCAGCTCTGGAAACACCATATATTTT. Translation gives CASSPRDTSSGNTIYF.

Only a few counts were recorded for this clone. V gene TRBV29-1 combines with J gene TRBJ2-5; 8 bases agree with TRBD2. The CDR3 length is 14 residues. The junction had 6 bases not matched to a gene; V was cut back by 4 bases and J by 2 bases. Germline CDR1 and CDR2: SQVTM and ANQGSEA. The CDR3 region is CSVGVAGIQETQYF. The CDR3 nucleotides are TGCAGCGTTGGAGTAGCGGGGATTCAAGAGACCCAGTACTTC.

On this clone itself: Other DNA sequences in this sample translate to the same CDR3. The rearrangement joins TRBV9 to TRBJ2-2; TRBD2 might be the D (6 bases). Germline-derived CDR1 and CDR2 are SGDLS and YYNGEE. CDR3 length: 14 residues. Trimming shortened V by 0 bases and J by 6 bases, and 9 bases separated the two germline ends. The CDR3 sequence: CASSVGGVAGELFF. Written as DNA, the CDR3 is TGTGCCAGCAGCGTAGGGGGGGTAGCCGGGGAGCTGTTTTTT.

The chain uses TRBV7-9 and TRBJ2-2; 7 bases align to TRBD1. Per germline, CDR1 SEHNR and CDR2 FQNEAQ (reference sequence). The CDR3 is 16 amino acids. Trimming cost V 4 bases and J 5 bases; bases outside gene matches: 10. DNA of the CDR3: TGTGCCAGCAGCTCCTTAGACAGGGTAAAAACCGGGGAGCTGTTTTTT. This sequence encodes CASSSLDRVKTGELFF.

This clone appeared once. This rearrangement joins TRBV2 to TRBJ2-7; 8 nucleotides align to TRBD1. The CDR3 has 14 amino acids. Germline V lookup: CDR1 SNHLY, CDR2 FYNNEI. V was clipped by 8 bases and J by 3 bases; unmatched bases: 9. CDR3 protein: CASLPGQAFYEQYF. CDR3 DNA: TGTGCCAGCCTCCCGGGACAGGCCTTCTACGAGCAGTACTTC.

Only a few counts were recorded for this clone. The chain employs TRBV18 and TRBJ1-5, with TRBD1 identical over 8 bases. This CDR3 comprises 14 residues. Germline CDR1 is KGHSH and CDR2 is LQKENI. The J segment lost 4 bases and the V segment lost 3 bases, leaving 2 bases of the junction unmatched. In DNA, the CDR3 is TGTGCCAGCTCACCGGGACAGGAAAATCAGCCCCAGCATTTT. Its translation: CASSPGQENQPQHF.

This clone was counted a few times. The rearrangement links TRBV25-1 to TRBJ1-1; 8 nucleotides agree with TRBD1. The CDR3 is 13 amino acids. Germline CDR1 reads MGHDK; CDR2 reads SYGVNS. Trimming cost V 4 bases and J 10 bases; bases outside gene matches: 8. CDR3 loop: CASSASGGAAAFF. CDR3 in DNA: TGTGCCAGCAGTGCCTCAGGGGGCGCCGCAGCTTTCTTT.

This clone was observed once. The chain couples TRBV2 to TRBJ2-1; 7 bases match TRBD2. This CDR3 spans 18 amino acids. The germline gives CDR1 SNHLY, CDR2 FYNNEI. Losses at the gene ends were 1 base for V and 0 bases for J; bases not matched to a gene: 9. As DNA, the CDR3 is TGTGCCAGCAGTGAAGTGCGGCCTAGCGGCTTCTCCTACAATGAGCAGTTCTTC. Its protein is CASSEVRPSGFSYNEQFF.

The count of this clone is one. This chain uses TRBV9 with TRBJ1-1; D remains ambiguous. Germline-derived CDR1 and CDR2 are SGDLS and YYNGEE. CDR3 length equals 15 residues. V lost 5 bases and J lost 1, with 15 bases in between. The CDR3 DNA is TGTGCCAGCAGAGACTTCCGGGGAGGGAACACTGAAGCTTTCTTT. This codes for CASRDFRGGNTEAFF.

This CDR3 is CASSFPLENKNTGELFF. Here the CDR3 DNA reads TGTGCCAGCAGCTTTCCGTTAGAGAATAAGAACACCGGGGAGCTGTTTTTT. The chain links TRBV7-2 to TRBJ2-2; unclear D gene. V was pared by 3 bases and J by 1 base, with 15 bases between. Germline lookup yields CDR1 SGHTA and CDR2 FQGNSA. The CDR3 runs 17 residues.

V and J are TRBV12-3 or TRBV12-4 and TRBJ2-7, with 7 positions matching TRBD1. Trimming at V came to 3 bases and at J to 6 bases, leaving 5 bases not matched to a gene. This CDR3 has 13 residues. The CDR3 DNA reads as TGTGCCAGCAGTTTTGACAGGGTGCCCGAGCAGTACTTC. Residues: CASSFDRVPEQYF.

The gene calls are TRBV13 and TRBJ2-3; 8 positions agree with TRBD2. This CDR3 comprises 14 residues. Germline CDR1 and CDR2: PRHDT and FYEKMQ (reference sequence). Trimming cost V 5 bases and J 2 bases; bases outside gene matches: 3. In DNA, the CDR3 is TGTGCCAGCAGCCGGGGGGGGCACACAGATACGCAGTATTTT. This codes for CASSRGGHTDTQYF.

The rearrangement joins TRBV19 to TRBJ1-1; D is possibly TRBD1 (5 bases). Per germline, CDR1 LNHDA and CDR2 SQIVND (reference sequence). This CDR3 spans 17 amino acids. V was cut by 0 bases and J by 1 base, with 15 bases left in between. Here the CDR3 reads CASSIDREGYGNTEAFF. CDR3 in DNA: TGTGCCAGTAGTATAGACAGGGAAGGTTACGGGAACACTGAAGCTTTCTTT.

The V and J genes are TRBV3-1 (or the pseudogene TRBV3-2) and TRBJ1-2; D not resolved. In germline, CDR1 is LGHDT, CDR2 YNNKEL (reference sequence). Trimming cost V 4 bases and J 8 bases, with 14 bases left between them. This CDR3 comprises 13 residues. The chain's CDR3 is CASSLGGLRGYTF. DNA of the CDR3: TGTGCCAGCAGCCTGGGAGGCCTTAGAGGCTACACCTTC.

The chain combines TRBV6-2 or TRBV6-3 with TRBJ2-2; 9 nucleotides align to TRBD2. Germline lookup yields CDR1 MNHEY and CDR2 SVGEGT. V lost 4 bases to trimming and J lost 0 bases; unmatched junction nucleotides: 6. The CDR3 runs 17 residues. The CDR3, as DNA: TGTGCCAGCAGTTCCGCGGGGGGGCGAGCGAACACCGGGGAGCTGTTTTTT. Its translation: CASSSAGGRANTGELFF.

The chain is built from TRBV5-1 and TRBJ1-2; possibly TRBD1 for D (5 bases). Between the trimmed V and J ends, which lost 2 bases and 4 bases, there was a span of 9 bases. Germline V gives CDR1 SGHRS, CDR2 YFSETQ. This CDR3 region has 13 residues. The CDR3 here is CASSFGHSYGYTF. The CDR3 DNA follows: TGCGCCAGCAGCTTCGGACATTCCTATGGCTACACCTTC. The full variable domain, with the rest looked up from reference TRBV5-1 and TRBJ1-2, is KAGVTQTPRYLIKTRGQQVTLSCSPISGHRSVSWYQQTPGQGLQFLFEYFSETQRNKGNFPGRFSGRQFSNSRSEMNVSTLELGDSALYLCASSFGHSYGYTFGSGTRLTVV.

This rearrangement joins TRBV5-1 to TRBJ1-2, with 7 bases aligning to TRBD1. The germline V gene encodes CDR1 SGHRS and CDR2 YFSETQ. CDR3 length equals 15 residues. The junction had 3 bases not matched to a gene; V was cut back by 1 base and J by 0 bases. CDR3 sequence: CASSLRQGTNYGYTF. The CDR3 nucleotides are TGCGCCAGCAGCTTGCGACAGGGAACTAACTATGGCTACACCTTC.

The chain couples TRBV7-9 to TRBJ1-5; D perhaps matches TRBD1 (5 bases). Between the trimmed V and J ends, which lost 3 bases and 9 bases, there was a span of 15 bases. CDR3 size: 14 residues. CDR1 is SEHNR, CDR2 FQNEAQ, per germline (reference sequence). CDR3 in amino acids: CASSFFSRVLPQHF. DNA for the CDR3: TGTGCCAGCAGCTTTTTCTCCAGGGTATTGCCCCAGCATTTT.